Below, 6 T cell receptor beta chains from the same sample are listed, as sequenced in a study of blood T cells in healthy people across ages. Alongside a J-beta primer mix, a sample-barcoded 5' primer served in a second PCR lasting about 7 to 12 cycles. TCRdb independently ran MiXCR on the 5' RACE reads; one entry per CDR3 protein. The sample holds approximately 810,000 distinct CDR3 sequences; 29% are singletons and the top ten take 15% to 20%. Sequencing used blood. These receptors were taken from a woman of 80 years or more in good health.

The chain is built from TRBV30 and TRBJ1-1; 11 bases map to TRBD1. V was pared by 1 base and J by 4 bases, with 5 bases of the junction left unmatched. The CDR3 consists of 15 residues. The germline V gene encodes CDR1 GTSNPN and CDR2 SVGIG (reference sequence). This chain's CDR3 is CAWSAPGTGGTEAFF. The DNA of the CDR3 is TGTGCCTGGAGTGCCCCGGGGACAGGGGGCACTGAAGCTTTCTTT.

This clonotype has more than one count but fewer than ten. This may be a read error, as it is one base from a much larger clone. This rearrangement joins TRBV10-3 to TRBJ2-7; TRBD2 aligns across 9 bases. The CDR3 extends over 14 amino acids. Germline CDR1 reads ENHRY; CDR2 reads SYGVKD. J lost 7 bases, V lost 9 bases, and 13 bases had no gene match. The CDR3 protein is CAIAGTSNPQEQYF. In nucleotides, the CDR3 is TGTGCCATAGCCGGGACTAGCAATCCACAAGAGCAGTACTTC.

This clonotype was recorded a few times. This chain connects TRBV20-1 to TRBJ1-6, with D perhaps TRBD1 (5 bases). The CDR3 covers 12 residues. Deletions cut 6 bases from V and 4 bases from J, with 7 bases between. From germline, CDR1 is DFQATT and CDR2 SNEGSKA (reference sequence). CDR3 bases: TGCAGTGCCAGACAGTATAATTCACCCCTCCACTTT. Protein: CSARQYNSPLHF.

In the case of this clonotype: At one end, the junction sequence differs from germline, possibly due to a read error. The CDR3 protein is CTSSPGQMNAEAFF. Here the CDR3 DNA reads TGTACCAGCAGCCCCGGACAAATGAACGCTGAAGCTTTCTTT. The chain joins TRBV7-9 to TRBJ1-1, with a weak D call TRBD1 (5 bases). Germline CDR1 reads SEHNR; CDR2 reads FQNEAQ (reference sequence). The CDR3 is 14 amino acids.

The chain joins TRBV5-6 to TRBJ2-5; 10 bases are a match to TRBD1. Germline assignment: CDR1 SGHDT and CDR2 YYEEEE. With V trimmed by 4 bases and J by 11 bases, 14 bases remained unmatched. The CDR3 is 15 residues long. CDR3 loop: CASSRRDRGSGEQYF. The DNA for the CDR3 is TGTGCCAGCAGCCGCCGGGACAGGGGATCAGGTGAGCAGTACTTC.

This clonotype was seen a few times. This sequence joins TRBV11-2 and TRBJ2-7; 8 bases agree with TRBD1. Trimming removed 2 bases from V and 4 bases from J; junction bases left unmatched: 7. Germline CDR1 SGHAT, CDR2 FQNNGV. The CDR3 has 15 residues. For the CDR3, the DNA is TGTGCCAGCAGCTTACGTTCAGGGGGCGGATACGAGCAGTACTTC. Its protein product is CASSLRSGGGYEQYF. The full variable domain, its missing parts supplied by reference TRBV11-2 and TRBJ2-7, is EAGVAQSPRYKIIEKRQSVAFWCNPISGHATLYWYQQILGQGPKLLIQFQNNGVVDDSQLPKDRFSAERLKGVDSTLKIQPAKLEDSAVYLCASSLRSGGGYEQYFGPGTRLTVT.